The entry below gives a single TCR beta chain sequence along with its context. The antigen is not known. The CDR3 length is 14 residues. CDR1 SGHRS and CDR2 YFSETQ come from the germline V gene. After removal of 0 bases from V and 4 bases from J, the junction contained 2 bases not matched to a gene. This specimen comes from a study of stem cell transplantation in POMP-related autoinflammatory disease. Study-level background: After transplant, neutrophils and platelets showed 100% graft donor chimerism through one year.

Profiling relied on immunoSEQ multiplex PCR, and the TCRdb table lists in-frame clones only, not all of them. The profile shows around 10,000 clones, about 85% of them singletons. Study results and limitations: Across all analyzed T-cell subsets, patients with PRAID tended toward reduced diversity and increased clonality. Unique TRB V-J gene pairings were limited in number in patients with PRAID.

Sequences were derived from CD4+ T cells from PBMCs, sampled after stem cell transplantation. The V and J genes are TRBV5-1 and TRBJ1-2; TRBD1 matches 8 bases. The receptor was isolated from a human patient with POMP-related autoinflammation and immune dysregulation (PRAID). Some T cells may originate from the graft donor. This chain's CDR3 is CASSLGDRIYGYTF. CDR3 nucleotide sequence: TGCGCCAGCAGCTTGGGGGACAGGATCTATGGCTACACCTTC.